The 27 T cell receptor beta chains in this list originate from one sample, sequenced in a study of vaccination and CD4 T cells after COVID-19. Cultured CD4+ T cells had their DNA profiled by the Oncomine TCR Beta short-read assay. TCRdb ran MiXCR on the PCR reads and lists one entry per CDR3 protein. The data contain roughly 4,200 distinct CDR3 sequences, around 40% of them singletons. Antigen specificity for these receptors is unknown. As for treatment: roughly ten-day PBMC culture with coronavirus spike peptide pools or control peptides (ViraFEST assay). Those CD4+ T cells from the unexposed donor predate the COVID-19 pandemic (2011-2018). Sequenced material: CD4+ T cells from blood, cultured in vitro. Receptors were obtained from a human donor in good health.

The V gene is TRBV19, the J gene TRBJ1-5; possibly TRBD1 for D (5 bases). Germline loops: CDR1 LNHDA, CDR2 SQIVND (reference sequence). V gave up 3 bases and J gave up 1 base, with 16 bases separating them. The CDR3 covers 17 residues. CDR3 sequence: CASSMRSGQISNQPQHF. The DNA for the CDR3 is TGTGCCAGTAGTATGCGCTCAGGGCAGATAAGCAATCAGCCCCAGCATTTT.

In this sample, this clonotype turned up a few times. This chain joins TRBV6-1 and TRBJ1-1; the D gene is possibly TRBD1 (5 bases). The V and J ends lost 4 bases and 1 base respectively, with 22 bases between them. CDR1 is MNHNS, CDR2 SASEGT, per germline. The CDR3 runs 18 residues. The CDR3 reads CASSGFLWTHGGNTEAFF. Written as DNA, the CDR3 is TGTGCCAGCAGTGGCTTCCTCTGGACCCACGGGGGGAACACTGAAGCTTTCTTT.

This clonotype was counted a single time. The genes are TRBV19 and TRBJ1-1; tentatively, D is TRBD1 (6 bases). The V end was cut by 7 bases, the J end by 6 bases, with 18 bases between. The CDR3 totals 14 residues. The germline gives CDR1 LNHDA, CDR2 SQIVND (reference sequence). Here the CDR3 DNA reads TGTGCCAGTACTGGGTGGGATGGGGGCTCTGAAGCTTTCTTT. It specifies CASTGWDGGSEAFF.

The chain uses TRBV6-5 and TRBJ2-3, with no clear D. V dropped 3 bases and J dropped 1 base, with 8 bases sitting between them. Germline V gene lookup returns CDR1 MNHEY and CDR2 SVGAGI. CDR3 length: 14 amino acids. As DNA, the CDR3 is TGTGCCAGCAGTTATTATGGGGGCACAGATACGCAGTATTTT. Amino acids: CASSYYGGTDTQYF.

V usage is TRBV10-3 and J usage is TRBJ2-3, with D tentatively TRBD1 (5 bases). Germline loops: CDR1 ENHRY, CDR2 SYGVKD. V lost 2 bases and J 9 bases, leaving 15 bases between the germline ends. The CDR3 runs to 14 residues. The CDR3 here is CAISEGSRGATQYF. CDR3 DNA sequence: TGTGCCATCAGTGAGGGCAGCCGTGGGGCCACGCAGTATTTT.

The chain employs TRBV4-1 and TRBJ1-2; D is unclear. The CDR3 has 16 amino acids. Germline CDR1 and CDR2: MGHRA and YSYEKL. V lost 0 bases and J 8 bases, leaving 19 bases between the germline ends. CDR3 DNA: TGCGCCAGCAGCCAAGAATTTGCGGGCTTAGGTGGAGGCTACACCTTC. Protein: CASSQEFAGLGGGYTF.

This chain uses TRBV27 with TRBJ1-2; 7 nucleotides agree with TRBD1. The CDR3 contains 15 residues. The V and J ends lost 5 bases and 5 bases, in that order; junction bases with no gene match: 11. From germline, CDR1 is MNHEY and CDR2 SMNVEV (reference sequence). In nucleotides, the CDR3 is TGTGCCAGCAGTAGGGACAGCCGGGGCTCATATGGCTACACCTTC. It encodes CASSRDSRGSYGYTF.

The chain has TRBV14 and TRBJ1-2, with a tentative D call TRBD1 (6 bases). In germline, CDR1 is SGHDN, CDR2 FVKESK. The CDR3 totals 14 residues. V lost 5 bases to trimming and J lost 4 bases, with 14 bases between them. CDR3 loop: CASSLSQGIYGYTF. The DNA for the CDR3 is TGTGCCAGCAGCTTAAGTCAGGGGATCTATGGCTACACCTTC.

This clonotype turned up a few times. The gene calls are TRBV20-1 and TRBJ2-6; the match to TRBD1 covers 7 bases. J lost 6 bases, V lost 6 bases, and 8 bases had no gene match. The CDR3 spans 14 residues. Germline lookup yields CDR1 DFQATT and CDR2 SNEGSKA (reference sequence). The CDR3 reads CSAPTGDEANVLTF. The CDR3 DNA is TGCAGTGCGCCTACAGGGGATGAGGCCAACGTCCTGACTTTC.

The V and J genes are TRBV9 and TRBJ1-2; 7 bases agree with TRBD1. The CDR3 runs 18 residues. Germline CDR1 is SGDLS and CDR2 is YYNGEE. Trimming cost V 0 bases and J 9 bases; bases outside gene matches: 20. CDR3 DNA sequence: TGTGCCAGCAGCGTAGAGGGTCATTTGGGCCGTGGCAGGGGGAGCTACACCTTC. As protein: CASSVEGHLGRGRGSYTF.

The chain recombines TRBV10-3 with TRBJ1-5; D gene uncertain. Trimming took off 0 bases at V and 5 bases at J, with 8 bases between the two ends. Per germline, CDR1 ENHRY and CDR2 SYGVKD. CDR3 length: 14 residues. This chain's CDR3 is CAISESAAHQPQHF. CDR3 DNA sequence: TGTGCCATCAGTGAGTCGGCAGCCCATCAGCCCCAGCATTTT.

The table lists this clonotype with a few counts. This sequence joins TRBV4-1 and TRBJ1-5, with TRBD1 identical over 7 bases. There are 18 residues in the CDR3. Germline V gene sequence: CDR1 MGHRA, CDR2 YSYEKL. After removal of 3 bases from V and 0 bases from J, the junction contained 11 bases not matched to a gene. Written as DNA, the CDR3 is TGCGCCAGCAGCCACCCAGACAGGGCCATTGATAGCAATCAGCCCCAGCATTTT. This encodes CASSHPDRAIDSNQPQHF.

The rearrangement joins TRBV10-2 to TRBJ1-2; a weak D match, TRBD1 (5 bases). The CDR3 spans 17 residues. The V and J ends lost 3 bases and 0 bases respectively, with 17 bases between them. Germline values: CDR1 WSHSY, CDR2 SAAADI. CDR3 amino acids: CASSDGDGVFPNYGYTF. CDR3 in DNA: TGCGCCAGCAGTGATGGGGACGGCGTGTTCCCTAACTATGGCTACACCTTC.

The chain couples TRBV5-4 to TRBJ1-2; D might be TRBD1 (6 bases). This CDR3 comprises 16 residues. V lost 4 bases and J lost 4, with 20 bases in between. Germline V gene lookup returns CDR1 SGHNT and CDR2 YYREEE (reference sequence). CDR3 sequence (DNA): TGTGCCAGCAGCAGGGAGTCAGGGGATTCGGTCTATGGCTACACCTTC. Protein: CASSRESGDSVYGYTF. The complete variable domain, with remaining parts taken from reference TRBV5-4 and TRBJ1-2, reads ETGVTQSPTHLIKTRGQQVTLRCSSQSGHNTVSWYQQALGQGPQFIFQYYREEENGRGNFPPRFSGLQFPNYSSELNVNALELDDSALYLCASSRESGDSVYGYTFGSGTRLTVV.

The gene calls are TRBV7-9 and TRBJ2-7; 13 nucleotides line up with TRBD2. Germline CDR1 and CDR2: SEHNR and FQNEAQ (reference sequence). With V trimmed by 4 bases and J by 10 bases, 4 bases remained unmatched. CDR3 size: 13 residues. CDR3 sequence reads: CASSSWTSGGQYF. The CDR3 DNA sequence: TGTGCCAGCAGCTCATGGACTAGCGGGGGCCAGTACTTC. The entire variable domain, with the rest obtained from reference TRBV7-9 and TRBJ2-7, is as follows: DTGVSQNPRHKITKRGQNVTFRCDPISEHNRLYWYRQTLGQGPEFLTYFQNEAQLEKSRLLSDRFSAERPKGSFSTLEIQRTEQGDSAMYLCASSSWTSGGQYFGPGTRLTVT.

This chain uses TRBV10-1 with TRBJ1-1; D is ambiguous. Trimming shortened V by 4 bases and J by 5 bases, and 20 bases separated the two germline ends. The germline V gene has CDR1 WNHNN and CDR2 SYGVQD (reference sequence). The CDR3 extends over 16 amino acids. This chain's CDR3 is CASSGRAITGRTEAFF. CDR3 bases: TGCGCCAGCAGTGGCCGGGCCATAACGGGGAGGACTGAAGCTTTCTTT.

The chain uses TRBV20-1 and TRBJ1-2; D is perhaps TRBD1 (5 bases). Germline V gene data show CDR1 as DFQATT and CDR2 as SNEGSKA (reference sequence). This CDR3 is 11 amino acids long. V was cut by 8 bases and J by 8 bases, with 15 bases left in between. CDR3 nucleotide sequence: TGCAGTCTCCGGGGGACTAACGGCTACACCTTC. Encoded protein: CSLRGTNGYTF.

Comments on this clonotype: Compared with germline, one end of the junction differs, possibly owing to a read error. This chain uses TRBV20-1 with TRBJ1-3; D not certain. This CDR3 has 13 residues. Germline V gives CDR1 DFQATT, CDR2 SNEGSKA (reference sequence). The CDR3 spells CSASLDSGSTIYF. The DNA of the CDR3 is TGCAGTGCTAGTTTAGACTCTGGAAGCACCATATATTTT.

A few counts support this clonotype. This rearrangement joins TRBV2 to TRBJ1-2; possibly TRBD1 for D (5 bases). Germline values: CDR1 SNHLY, CDR2 FYNNEI. The CDR3 consists of 16 residues. V was cut by 5 bases and J by 1 base, with 17 bases left in between. CDR3 region: CASSRQIRPINYGYTF. The CDR3 DNA follows: TGTGCCAGCAGTCGACAGATTCGACCGATTAACTATGGCTACACCTTC. Combining the CDR3 with reference TRBV2 and TRBJ1-2 gives the whole variable domain EPEVTQTPSHQVTQMGQEVILRCVPISNHLYFYWYRQILGQKVEFLVSFYNNEISEKSEIFDDQFSVERPDGSNFTLKIRSTKLEDSAMYFCASSRQIRPINYGYTFGSGTRLTVV.

V and J are TRBV19 and TRBJ1-1; D gene uncertain. The CDR3 is made up of 14 amino acids. Germline CDR1 LNHDA, CDR2 SQIVND (reference sequence). With 3 bases removed from V and 3 bases from J, the gap between germline ends came to 11 bases. CDR3 DNA sequence: TGTGCCAGTAGTATGAGAAGCCGGGACACTGAAGCTTTCTTT. Protein sequence: CASSMRSRDTEAFF.

The chain has TRBV6-1 and TRBJ1-5; D unresolved. The CDR3 is 13 amino acids. V dropped 5 bases and J dropped 2 bases, with 7 bases sitting between them. CDR1 is MNHNS, CDR2 SASEGT, per germline. The CDR3 protein is CASSIQRNQPQHF. The CDR3 DNA is TGTGCCAGCAGTATCCAGCGCAATCAGCCCCAGCATTTT.

The table lists this clonotype with a few counts. The DNA of the CDR3 is TGTGCCACCAGCAGAGGAGGGAACAGGGCTGGGGCCAACGTCCTGACTTTC. This gives the protein CATSRGGNRAGANVLTF. This chain joins TRBV15 and TRBJ2-6; TRBD1 might be the D (6 bases). The CDR3 covers 17 residues. V dropped 1 base and J dropped 2 bases, with 12 bases sitting between them. Germline CDR1 LNHNV, CDR2 YYDKDF (reference sequence). Variable domain in full (rest from reference TRBV15 and TRBJ2-6): DAMVIQNPRYQVTQFGKPVTLSCSQTLNHNVMYWYQQKSSQAPKLLFHYYDKDFNNEADTPDNFQSRRPNTSFCFLDIRSPGLGDTAMYLCATSRGGNRAGANVLTFGAGSRLTVL.

The chain recombines TRBV7-7 with TRBJ1-4; tentatively, D is TRBD1 (5 bases). CDR3 size: 13 residues. Between the trimmed V and J ends, which lost 0 bases and 8 bases, there was a span of 7 bases. Germline V gene data show CDR1 as SSHAT and CDR2 as FNYEAQ (reference sequence). The CDR3 sequence is CASSLAGGEKLFF. DNA for the CDR3: TGTGCCAGCAGCTTAGCTGGGGGGGAAAAACTGTTTTTT.

Turning to this clonotype: One junction end does not reproduce the germline sequence, and a read error may be involved. The chain is built from TRBV7-2 and TRBJ1-2; no definite D call. This CDR3 has 12 residues. Germline V lookup: CDR1 SGHTA, CDR2 FQGNSA. Here the CDR3 reads CASSQDPTGYTF. The CDR3 DNA sequence: TGCGCCAGCAGCCAAGATCCTACGGGCTACACCTTC.

The V call is TRBV20-1, the J call TRBJ2-3, with D perhaps matching TRBD1 or TRBD2 (5 bases each). This CDR3 is 14 amino acids long. CDR1 is DFQATT and CDR2 is SNEGSKA in the germline V gene (reference sequence). CDR3 sequence: CGLRDLATTDTQYF. The CDR3 bases are TGCGGACTTCGGGACCTAGCTACCACAGATACGCAGTATTTT.

The CDR3 coding sequence is TGTGCCAGCAGCTTAGGGGGACAGAGGACTGCGACCTTC. It is translated as CASSLGGQRTATF. The chain joins TRBV7-9 to TRBJ1-2; 7 positions match TRBD1. Germline CDR1 reads SEHNR; CDR2 reads FQNEAQ (reference sequence). The CDR3 is 13 amino acids. Trimming took 1 base from V and 14 from J; bases not matched to a gene: 10.

The chain carries TRBV29-1 and TRBJ1-1, with TRBD1 as a possible D gene (6 bases). Germline CDR1 is SQVTM and CDR2 is ANQGSEA. Trimming took off 6 bases at V and 11 bases at J, with 16 bases between the two ends. The CDR3 consists of 11 residues. The CDR3 here is CSVPYRVGAFF. In DNA, the CDR3 is TGCAGCGTACCTTACAGGGTCGGCGCTTTCTTT.